A selection of T cell receptor beta chains follows, all from one sample in a study of shared clonotypes between healthy human individuals. The table came from immunoSEQ multiplex PCR; TCRdb's copy has only in-frame clones and leaves some out. The sample records about 330,000 clones, approximately 79% being singletons. Source material: memory CD4+ T cells sorted from blood. Receptors originate from a man aged 30 to 45 in good health. The CDR3 runs from the conserved cysteine through the conserved F or W. D genes are given only for firm matches. Only some rows state a clone size, as once, few, many or a class for expanded clones.

V gene: TRBV29-1; clone size: few; D gene: TRBD2; J gene: TRBJ2-7; CDR3 DNA: TGCAGCGTTGGGGGGACTAGCGGTATTTACGAGCAGTACTTC; CDR3 protein: CSVGGTSGIYEQYF
V gene: TRBV5-1; clone size: NA; D gene: TRBD2; J gene: TRBJ2-1; CDR3 DNA: TGCGCCAGCAGCTTGAACAGCGGGGATTACAATGAGCAGTTCTTC; CDR3 protein: CASSLNSGDYNEQFF
V gene: TRBV10-3; clone size: NA; D gene: NA; J gene: TRBJ2-3; CDR3 DNA: TGTGCCATCAGTGGGCCGGGCGGCACAGATACGCAGTATTTT; CDR3 protein: CAISGPGGTDTQYF
V gene: TRBV7-6; clone size: NA; D gene: TRBD1; J gene: TRBJ2-3; CDR3 DNA: TGTGCCAGCAGCAAACCGACAGGGGGCACAGATACGCAGTATTTT; CDR3 protein: CASSKPTGGTDTQYF
V gene: TRBV18; clone size: once; D gene: NA; J gene: TRBJ1-1; CDR3 DNA: TGTGCCAGCTCACCACCATCTATGGCTGAAGCTTTCTTT; CDR3 protein: CASSPPSMAEAFF
V gene: TRBV7-9; clone size: NA; D gene: NA; J gene: TRBJ1-1; CDR3 DNA: TGTGCCAGCAGCTTTGGTGGGGGCACTGAAGCTTTCTTT; CDR3 protein: CASSFGGGTEAFF
V gene: TRBV29-1; clone size: NA; D gene: TRBD1; J gene: TRBJ1-1; CDR3 DNA: TGCAGCGGAATAGGACAGGCGTACACTGAAGCTTTCTTT; CDR3 protein: CSGIGQAYTEAFF
V gene: TRBV6-5; clone size: NA; D gene: TRBD1; J gene: TRBJ1-1; CDR3 DNA: TGTGCCAGCAGCCCAATGGGACAGGTTAGTGAAGCTTTCTTT; CDR3 protein: CASSPMGQVSEAFF
V gene: TRBV5-1; clone size: NA; D gene: NA; J gene: TRBJ2-5; CDR3 DNA: TGCGCCAGCAGCTTAGGGGCCCGGGAGACCCAGTACTTC; CDR3 protein: CASSLGARETQYF
V gene: TRBV6-5; clone size: NA; D gene: NA; J gene: TRBJ2-3; CDR3 DNA: TGTGCCAGCAGTTACCTTGGCGGGCAGACAGATACGCAGTATTTT; CDR3 protein: CASSYLGGQTDTQYF
V gene: TRBV23-1; clone size: few; D gene: NA; J gene: TRBJ1-1; CDR3 DNA: TGCGCCAGCAGTCAATCGGGGCTCACTCCGAACACTGAAGCTTTCTTT; CDR3 protein: CASSQSGLTPNTEAFF
V gene: TRBV9; clone size: NA; D gene: NA; J gene: TRBJ2-3; CDR3 DNA: TGTGCCAGCTCCAAAGGTGGAGTTTTCACAGATACGCAGTATTTT; CDR3 protein: CASSKGGVFTDTQYF
V gene: TRBV27; clone size: few; D gene: NA; J gene: TRBJ1-2; CDR3 DNA: TGTGCCAGCAGTTTGTCAGGGTACTATGGCTACACCTTC; CDR3 protein: CASSLSGYYGYTF
V gene: TRBV5-4; clone size: NA; D gene: NA; J gene: TRBJ1-2; CDR3 DNA: TGTGCCAGCAGCTTGATTCATCGCCGTAAAGGCTATGGCTACACCTTC; CDR3 protein: CASSLIHRRKGYGYTF
V gene: TRBV7-9; clone size: NA; D gene: NA; J gene: TRBJ1-4; CDR3 DNA: TGTGCCAGCAGCTTAGTGCCCTCGGGCGATGAAAAACTGTTTTTT; CDR3 protein: CASSLVPSGDEKLFF
V gene: TRBV29-1; clone size: NA; D gene: NA; J gene: TRBJ2-7; CDR3 DNA: TGCAGCGTTGCGAATGTCCCCTACGAGCAGTACTTC; CDR3 protein: CSVANVPYEQYF
V gene: TRBV25-1; clone size: NA; D gene: NA; J gene: TRBJ2-7; CDR3 DNA: TGTGCCAGCCGACAGACACTTCCCGCGGCCCACGAGCAGTACTTC; CDR3 protein: CASRQTLPAAHEQYF
V gene: TRBV6-1; clone size: NA; D gene: TRBD1; J gene: TRBJ1-5; CDR3 DNA: TGTGCCAGCAGAGACTTAACAGGGGGCGGTCAGCCCCAGCATTTT; CDR3 protein: CASRDLTGGGQPQHF
V gene: TRBV6-1; clone size: NA; D gene: TRBD2; J gene: TRBJ2-3; CDR3 DNA: TGTGCCAGCAGTGATGCGGGGGTTAGCACAGATACGCAGTATTTT; CDR3 protein: CASSDAGVSTDTQYF
V gene: TRBV9; clone size: few; D gene: NA; J gene: TRBJ1-2; CDR3 DNA: TGTGCCACCTCGGGGCAGACCAACTATGGCTACACCTTC; CDR3 protein: CATSGQTNYGYTF
V gene: TRBV11-1; clone size: NA; D gene: NA; J gene: TRBJ1-2; CDR3 DNA: TGTGCCAGCAGCGGGGGCCGAAATGAATATGGCTACACCTTC; CDR3 protein: CASSGGRNEYGYTF
V gene: TRBV5-1; clone size: NA; D gene: NA; J gene: TRBJ2-3; CDR3 DNA: TGCGCCAGCAGCTTGCCTCAGTCCACGGCCGATACGCAGTATTTT; CDR3 protein: CASSLPQSTADTQYF
V gene: TRBV10-1; clone size: few; D gene: TRBD1; J gene: TRBJ2-1; CDR3 DNA: TGCGCCAGCAGTGAGTCTACGGGACAGCTAAACAATGAGCAGTTCTTC; CDR3 protein: CASSESTGQLNNEQFF
V gene: TRBV5-1; clone size: NA; D gene: NA; J gene: TRBJ2-3; CDR3 DNA: TGCGCCAGCGGCCGGGCCGAGGGCACAGATACGCAGTATTTT; CDR3 protein: CASGRAEGTDTQYF
V gene: TRBV9; clone size: NA; D gene: NA; J gene: TRBJ1-5; CDR3 DNA: TGTGCCAGTGGTAGGGGAAATCAGCCCCAGCATTTT; CDR3 protein: CASGRGNQPQHF
V gene: TRBV6-1; clone size: NA; D gene: TRBD2; J gene: TRBJ2-7; CDR3 DNA: TGTGCCAGCAGTGCCGACGACTGGCGGGAGGACTACGAGCAGTACTTC; CDR3 protein: CASSADDWREDYEQYF
V gene: TRBV19; clone size: few; D gene: TRBD1; J gene: TRBJ2-7; CDR3 DNA: TGTGCCAGTAGTATACTGAGGACAGGGCAGGAATCTAACTACGAGCAGTACTTC; CDR3 protein: CASSILRTGQESNYEQYF
V gene: TRBV18; clone size: NA; D gene: NA; J gene: TRBJ2-5; CDR3 DNA: TGTGCCAGCTCACCCGAAGGGACCCAGTACTTC; CDR3 protein: CASSPEGTQYF
V gene: TRBV10-2; clone size: NA; D gene: NA; J gene: TRBJ2-2; CDR3 DNA: TGCGCCAGCATCAGGACAGCTAACACCGGGGAGCTGTTTTTT; CDR3 protein: CASIRTANTGELFF
V gene: TRBV5-5; clone size: NA; D gene: NA; J gene: TRBJ2-7; CDR3 DNA: TGTGCCAGCAGCTTGCCGACGGATTACGAGCAGTACTTC; CDR3 protein: CASSLPTDYEQYF
V gene: TRBV19; clone size: NA; D gene: TRBD1; J gene: TRBJ2-2; CDR3 DNA: TGTGCCAGTAAGCCGGGACAGGGGCCCGGGGAGCTGTTTTTT; CDR3 protein: CASKPGQGPGELFF
V gene: TRBV6-6; clone size: few; D gene: NA; J gene: TRBJ1-5; CDR3 DNA: TGTGCCAGCAGTTGGCGGGGGAATCAGCCCCAGCATTTT; CDR3 protein: CASSWRGNQPQHF
V gene: TRBV10-3; clone size: NA; D gene: TRBD1; J gene: TRBJ2-2; CDR3 DNA: TGTGCCACAGAAAGGGACAGACACACCGGGGAGCTGTTTTTT; CDR3 protein: CATERDRHTGELFF
V gene: TRBV7-2; clone size: once; D gene: NA; J gene: TRBJ2-5; CDR3 DNA: TGTGCCAGCAGCTTCGGGCCGCGGGAGACCCAGTACTTC; CDR3 protein: CASSFGPRETQYF
V gene: TRBV28; clone size: NA; D gene: TRBD1; J gene: TRBJ1-2; CDR3 DNA: TGTGCCAGCAGACACGACAGGGGTTTCTATGGCTACACCTTC; CDR3 protein: CASRHDRGFYGYTF
V gene: TRBV6-5; clone size: NA; D gene: NA; J gene: TRBJ2-7; CDR3 DNA: TGTGCCAGCAGTTACTCTGCCGGGCACGAGCAGTACTTC; CDR3 protein: CASSYSAGHEQYF
V gene: TRBV7-8; clone size: NA; D gene: NA; J gene: TRBJ1-5; CDR3 DNA: TGTGCCAGCGGGGCACAGGTGAATCAGCCCCAGCATTTT; CDR3 protein: CASGAQVNQPQHF
V gene: TRBV11-2; clone size: NA; D gene: TRBD2; J gene: TRBJ2-1; CDR3 DNA: TGTGCCAGCAGCTCCCTTCGGACTAGCGGGAGTAAGAATGAGCAGTTCTTC; CDR3 protein: CASSSLRTSGSKNEQFF
V gene: TRBV18; clone size: once; D gene: NA; J gene: TRBJ2-5; CDR3 DNA: TGTGCCAGCTCACCCCGAGGAGAGACCCAGTACTTC; CDR3 protein: CASSPRGETQYF
V gene: TRBV10-3; clone size: NA; D gene: TRBD2; J gene: TRBJ2-7; CDR3 DNA: TGTGCCACCAGCGGGAGGGCCTACGAGCAGTACTTC; CDR3 protein: CATSGRAYEQYF
V gene: TRBV20-1; clone size: NA; D gene: NA; J gene: TRBJ2-3; CDR3 DNA: TGCAGTGCCCCGCTAGCGATAGCGCAGTATTTT; CDR3 protein: CSAPLAIAQYF
V gene: TRBV19; clone size: many; D gene: TRBD1; J gene: TRBJ1-5; CDR3 DNA: TGTGCCAGTAGATGGGGACAGGGCGGGGATGGACGCAATCAGCCCCAGCATTTT; CDR3 protein: CASRWGQGGDGRNQPQHF
V gene: TRBV4-1; clone size: few; D gene: NA; J gene: TRBJ1-2; CDR3 DNA: TGCGCCAGCAGCCAAATCACGAGTCTAAAAAACGGGGGCTACACCTTC; CDR3 protein: CASSQITSLKNGGYTF
V gene: TRBV20-1; clone size: NA; D gene: NA; J gene: TRBJ1-1; CDR3 DNA: TGCAGTGCTCCCAATTATGCTGAAGCTTTCTTT; CDR3 protein: CSAPNYAEAFF
V gene: TRBV10-2; clone size: NA; D gene: TRBD2; J gene: TRBJ2-1; CDR3 DNA: TGCGCCAGCAGCCCCGGACTAGCGGGAGTCGATGAGCAGTTCTTC; CDR3 protein: CASSPGLAGVDEQFF